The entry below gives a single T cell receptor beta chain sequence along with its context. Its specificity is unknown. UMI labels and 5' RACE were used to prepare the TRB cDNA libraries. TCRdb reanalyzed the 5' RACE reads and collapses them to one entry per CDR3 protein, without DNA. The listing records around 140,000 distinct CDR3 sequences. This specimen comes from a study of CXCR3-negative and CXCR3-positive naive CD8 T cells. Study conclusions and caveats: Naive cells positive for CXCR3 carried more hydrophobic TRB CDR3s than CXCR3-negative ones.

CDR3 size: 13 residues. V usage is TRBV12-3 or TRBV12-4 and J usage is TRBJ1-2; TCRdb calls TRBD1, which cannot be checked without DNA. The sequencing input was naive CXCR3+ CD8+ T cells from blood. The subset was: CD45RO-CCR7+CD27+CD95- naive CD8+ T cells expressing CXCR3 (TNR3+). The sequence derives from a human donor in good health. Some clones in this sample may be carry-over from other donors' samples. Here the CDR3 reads CASRNPGFDGYTF.